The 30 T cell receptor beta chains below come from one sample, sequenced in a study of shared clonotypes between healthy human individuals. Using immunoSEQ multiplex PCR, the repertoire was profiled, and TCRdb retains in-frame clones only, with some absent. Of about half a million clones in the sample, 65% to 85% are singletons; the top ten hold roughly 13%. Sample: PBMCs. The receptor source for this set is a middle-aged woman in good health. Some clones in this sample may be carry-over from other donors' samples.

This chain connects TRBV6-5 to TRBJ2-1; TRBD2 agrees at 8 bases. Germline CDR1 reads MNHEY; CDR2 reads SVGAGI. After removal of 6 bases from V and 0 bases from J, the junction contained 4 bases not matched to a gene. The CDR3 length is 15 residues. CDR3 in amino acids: CASSPGTSSYNEQFF. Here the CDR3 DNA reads TGTGCCAGCAGCCCCGGGACTAGCTCCTACAATGAGCAGTTCTTC.

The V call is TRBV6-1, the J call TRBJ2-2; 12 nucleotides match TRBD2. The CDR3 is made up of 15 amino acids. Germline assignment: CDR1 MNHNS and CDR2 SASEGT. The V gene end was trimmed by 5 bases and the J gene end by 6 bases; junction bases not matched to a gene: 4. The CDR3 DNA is TGTGCCAGCAGTCCTAGCGGGAGGGACGCCGGGGAGCTGTTTTTT. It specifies CASSPSGRDAGELFF.

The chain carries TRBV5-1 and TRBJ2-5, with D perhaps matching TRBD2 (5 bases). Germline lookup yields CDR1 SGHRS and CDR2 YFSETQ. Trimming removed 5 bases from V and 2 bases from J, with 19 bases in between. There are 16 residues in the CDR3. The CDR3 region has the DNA TGCGCCAGCAGTCTTTTGGGGAGCGGCAGTCAAGAGACCCAGTACTTC. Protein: CASSLLGSGSQETQYF. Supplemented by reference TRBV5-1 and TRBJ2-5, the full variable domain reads KAGVTQTPRYLIKTRGQQVTLSCSPISGHRSVSWYQQTPGQGLQFLFEYFSETQRNKGNFPGRFSGRQFSNSRSEMNVSTLELGDSALYLCASSLLGSGSQETQYFGPGTRLLVL.

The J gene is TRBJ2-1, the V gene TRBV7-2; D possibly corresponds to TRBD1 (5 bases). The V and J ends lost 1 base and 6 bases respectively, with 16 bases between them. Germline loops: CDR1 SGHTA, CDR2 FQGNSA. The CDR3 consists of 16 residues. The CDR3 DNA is TGTGCCAGCAGCTTAGTGGCGTCGGATCAGGGCAATGAGCAGTTCTTC. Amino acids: CASSLVASDQGNEQFF.

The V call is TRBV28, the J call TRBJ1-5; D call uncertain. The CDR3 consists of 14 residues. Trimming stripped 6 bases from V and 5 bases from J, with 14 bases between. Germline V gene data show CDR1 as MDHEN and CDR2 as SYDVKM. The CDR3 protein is CASRPGRVHQPQHF. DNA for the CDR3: TGTGCCAGCAGGCCTGGTCGGGTGCATCAGCCCCAGCATTTT.

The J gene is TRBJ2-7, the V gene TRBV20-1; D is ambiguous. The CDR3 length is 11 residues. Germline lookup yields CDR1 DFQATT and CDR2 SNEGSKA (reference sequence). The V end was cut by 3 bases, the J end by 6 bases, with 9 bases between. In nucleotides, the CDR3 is TGCAGTGCTAGTCCCCTCGTCGAGCAGTACTTC. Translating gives CSASPLVEQYF.

The CDR3 DNA is TGTGCCAGCAGCCTAGCCGGGACAACTTGGGACGAGCAGTACTTC. Amino acid sequence: CASSLAGTTWDEQYF. V is TRBV11-2 and J is TRBJ2-7; TRBD1 might be the D (6 bases). CDR1 is SGHAT and CDR2 is FQNNGV in the germline V gene. This CDR3 contains 15 residues. The germline V and J ends were trimmed by 5 bases and 5 bases, with 19 bases remaining between them.

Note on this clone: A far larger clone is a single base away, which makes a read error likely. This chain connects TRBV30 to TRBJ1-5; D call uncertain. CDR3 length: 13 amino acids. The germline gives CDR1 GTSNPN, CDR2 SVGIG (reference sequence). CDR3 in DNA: TGTGCCCGGAGCAACGGGGGCAATCAGCCCCAGCATTTT. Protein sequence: CARSNGGNQPQHF.

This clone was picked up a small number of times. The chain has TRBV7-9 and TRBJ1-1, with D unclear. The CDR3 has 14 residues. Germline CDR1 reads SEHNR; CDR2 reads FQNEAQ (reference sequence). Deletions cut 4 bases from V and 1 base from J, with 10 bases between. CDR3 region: CASSSYHSNTEAFF. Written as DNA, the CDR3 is TGTGCCAGCAGCTCCTACCACTCGAACACTGAAGCTTTCTTT. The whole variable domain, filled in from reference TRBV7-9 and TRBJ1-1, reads DTGVSQNPRHKITKRGQNVTFRCDPISEHNRLYWYRQTLGQGPEFLTYFQNEAQLEKSRLLSDRFSAERPKGSFSTLEIQRTEQGDSAMYLCASSSYHSNTEAFFGQGTRLTVV.

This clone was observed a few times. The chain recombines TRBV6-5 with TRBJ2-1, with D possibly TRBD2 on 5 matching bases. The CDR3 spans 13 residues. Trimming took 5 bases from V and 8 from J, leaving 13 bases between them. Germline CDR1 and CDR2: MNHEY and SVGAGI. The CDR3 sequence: CASSTTTRDEQFF. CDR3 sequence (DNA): TGTGCCAGCAGTACGACCACTAGGGATGAGCAGTTCTTC.

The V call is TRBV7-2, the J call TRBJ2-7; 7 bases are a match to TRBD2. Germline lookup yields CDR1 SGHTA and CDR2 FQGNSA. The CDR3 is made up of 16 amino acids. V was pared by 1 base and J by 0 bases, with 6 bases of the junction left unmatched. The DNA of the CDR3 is TGTGCCAGCAGCTTAGGGAGCGGGAAAACCTCCTACGAGCAGTACTTC. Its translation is CASSLGSGKTSYEQYF.

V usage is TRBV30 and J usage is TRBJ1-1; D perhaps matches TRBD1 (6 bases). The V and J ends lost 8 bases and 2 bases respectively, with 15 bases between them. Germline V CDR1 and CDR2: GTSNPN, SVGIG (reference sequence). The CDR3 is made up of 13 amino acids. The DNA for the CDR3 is TGTGCCCGATCGGACAGAGCTAACACTGAAGCTTTCTTT. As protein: CARSDRANTEAFF. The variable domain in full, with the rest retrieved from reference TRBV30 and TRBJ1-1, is SQTIHQWPATLVQPVGSPLSLECTVEGTSNPNLYWYRQAAGRGLQLLFYSVGIGQISSEVPQNLSASRPQDRQFILSSKKLLLSDSGFYLCARSDRANTEAFFGQGTRLTVV.

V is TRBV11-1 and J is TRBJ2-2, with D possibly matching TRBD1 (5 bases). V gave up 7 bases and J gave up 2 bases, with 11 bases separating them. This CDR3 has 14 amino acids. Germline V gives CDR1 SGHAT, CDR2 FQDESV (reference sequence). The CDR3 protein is CASTRQPNTGELFF. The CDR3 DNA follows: TGTGCCAGCACGCGACAGCCTAACACCGGGGAGCTGTTTTTT.

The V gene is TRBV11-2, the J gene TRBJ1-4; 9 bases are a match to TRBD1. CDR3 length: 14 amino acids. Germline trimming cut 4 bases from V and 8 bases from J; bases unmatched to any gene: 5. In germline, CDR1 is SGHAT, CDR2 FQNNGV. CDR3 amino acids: CASSSTGGGEKLFF. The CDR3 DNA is TGTGCCAGCAGCTCAACAGGGGGCGGCGAAAAACTGTTTTTT.

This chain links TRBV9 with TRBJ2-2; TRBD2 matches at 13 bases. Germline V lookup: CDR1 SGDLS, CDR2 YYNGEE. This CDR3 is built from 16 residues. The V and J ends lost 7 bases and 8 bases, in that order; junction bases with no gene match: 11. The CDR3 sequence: CASAGTSGTGQGELFF. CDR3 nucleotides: TGTGCCAGCGCAGGGACTAGCGGGACCGGCCAGGGGGAGCTGTTTTTT.

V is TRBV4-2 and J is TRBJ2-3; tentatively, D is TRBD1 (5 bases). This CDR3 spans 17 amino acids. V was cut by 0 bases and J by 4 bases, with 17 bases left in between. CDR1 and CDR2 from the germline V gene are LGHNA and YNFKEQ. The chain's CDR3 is CASSQDGAGSGADTQYF. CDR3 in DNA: TGTGCCAGCAGCCAAGATGGGGCAGGGTCGGGTGCAGATACGCAGTATTTT.

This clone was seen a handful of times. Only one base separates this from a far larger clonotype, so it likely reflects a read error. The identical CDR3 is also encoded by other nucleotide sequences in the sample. The CDR3 is CSGGQQNTEAFF. The CDR3 DNA is TGCAGCGGGGGACAGCAGAACACTGAAGCCTTCTTT. The J gene is TRBJ1-1, the V gene TRBV29-1, with 7 positions matching TRBD1. This CDR3 is built from 12 residues. CDR1 and CDR2 (germline): SQVTM, ANQGSEA.

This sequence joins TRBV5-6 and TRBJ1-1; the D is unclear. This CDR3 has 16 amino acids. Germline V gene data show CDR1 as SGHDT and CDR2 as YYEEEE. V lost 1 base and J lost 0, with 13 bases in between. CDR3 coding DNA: TGTGCCAGCAGCTTGTATCCGGCCGGGGTGAACACTGAAGCTTTCTTT. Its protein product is CASSLYPAGVNTEAFF.

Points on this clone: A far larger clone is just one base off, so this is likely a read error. This CDR3 reads CAWSDLGRETQYF. The CDR3 DNA reads as TGTGCCTGGAGTGATTTAGGTAGGGAGACCCAGTACTTC. This chain links TRBV30 with TRBJ2-5; D is unclear. The germline gives CDR1 GTSNPN, CDR2 SVGIG (reference sequence). V dropped 1 base and J dropped 5 bases, with 11 bases sitting between them. There are 13 residues in the CDR3.

The CDR3 loop is CASSRRETQYF. CDR3 coding DNA: TGTGCCAGCAGCCGCCGCGAGACCCAGTACTTC. The V call is TRBV11-3, the J call TRBJ2-5; D uncertain. Trimming left V 5 bases short and J 5 bases short, with 6 bases between. CDR3 length: 11 amino acids. Per germline, CDR1 SGHNT and CDR2 YENEEA.

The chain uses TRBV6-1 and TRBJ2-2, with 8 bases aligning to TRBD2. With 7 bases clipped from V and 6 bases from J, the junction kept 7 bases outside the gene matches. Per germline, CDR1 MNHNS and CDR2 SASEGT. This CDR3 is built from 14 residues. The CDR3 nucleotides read TGTGCCAGCAAAAGCCAGCGGGGGTCCGGGGAGCTGTTTTTT. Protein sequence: CASKSQRGSGELFF.

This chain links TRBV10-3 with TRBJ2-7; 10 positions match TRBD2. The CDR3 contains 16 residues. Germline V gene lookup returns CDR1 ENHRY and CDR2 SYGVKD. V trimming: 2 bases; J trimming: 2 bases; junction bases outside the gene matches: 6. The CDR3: CAISETLAGAAYEQYF. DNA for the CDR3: TGTGCCATCAGTGAGACGCTAGCGGGAGCTGCCTACGAGCAGTACTTC.

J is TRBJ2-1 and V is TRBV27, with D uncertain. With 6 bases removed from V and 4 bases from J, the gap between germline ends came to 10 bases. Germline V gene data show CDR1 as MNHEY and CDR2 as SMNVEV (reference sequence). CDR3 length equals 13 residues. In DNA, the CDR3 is TGTGCCAGCAGCTCCCGACCTTACAATGAGCAGTTCTTC. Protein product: CASSSRPYNEQFF.

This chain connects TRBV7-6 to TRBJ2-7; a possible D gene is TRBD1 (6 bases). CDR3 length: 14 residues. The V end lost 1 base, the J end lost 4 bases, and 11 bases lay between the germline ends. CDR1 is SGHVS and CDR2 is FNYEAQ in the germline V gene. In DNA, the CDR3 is TGTGCCAGCAGCTTAGGACAGGCCGGATACGAGCAGTACTTC. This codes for CASSLGQAGYEQYF.

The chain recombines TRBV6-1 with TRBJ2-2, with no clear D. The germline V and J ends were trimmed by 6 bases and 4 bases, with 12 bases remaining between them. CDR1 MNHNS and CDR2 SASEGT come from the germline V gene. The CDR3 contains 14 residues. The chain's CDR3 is CASRMDLVTGELFF. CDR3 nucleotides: TGTGCCAGCAGGATGGATCTGGTCACCGGGGAGCTGTTTTTT.

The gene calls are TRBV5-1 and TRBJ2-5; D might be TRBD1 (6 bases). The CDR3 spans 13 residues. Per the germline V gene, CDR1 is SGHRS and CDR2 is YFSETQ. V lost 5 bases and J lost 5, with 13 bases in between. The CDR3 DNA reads TGCGCCAGCAGTTCAGGGGTAGGGGAGACCCAGTACTTC. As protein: CASSSGVGETQYF.

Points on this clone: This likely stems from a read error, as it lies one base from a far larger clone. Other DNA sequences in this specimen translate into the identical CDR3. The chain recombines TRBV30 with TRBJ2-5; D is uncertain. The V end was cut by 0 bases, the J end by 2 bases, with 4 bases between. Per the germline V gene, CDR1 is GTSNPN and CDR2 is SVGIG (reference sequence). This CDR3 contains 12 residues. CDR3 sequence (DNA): TGTGCCTGGAGTGTGCAGCAAGAGACCCAGTACTTC. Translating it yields CAWSVQQETQYF.

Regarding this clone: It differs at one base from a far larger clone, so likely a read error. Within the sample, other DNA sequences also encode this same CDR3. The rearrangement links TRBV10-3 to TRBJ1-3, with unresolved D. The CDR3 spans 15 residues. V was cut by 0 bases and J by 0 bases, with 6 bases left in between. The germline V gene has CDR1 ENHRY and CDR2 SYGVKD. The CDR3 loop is CAISESADSGNTIYF. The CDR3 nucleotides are TGTGCCATCAGTGAGTCAGCGGACTCTGGAAACACCATATATTTT.

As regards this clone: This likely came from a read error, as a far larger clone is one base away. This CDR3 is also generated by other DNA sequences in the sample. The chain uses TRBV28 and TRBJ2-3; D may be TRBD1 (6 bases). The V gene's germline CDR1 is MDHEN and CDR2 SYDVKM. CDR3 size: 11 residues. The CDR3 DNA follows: TGCGCCAGCAGCGGACAGCACTCCCAGTATTTT. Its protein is CASSGQHSQYF.

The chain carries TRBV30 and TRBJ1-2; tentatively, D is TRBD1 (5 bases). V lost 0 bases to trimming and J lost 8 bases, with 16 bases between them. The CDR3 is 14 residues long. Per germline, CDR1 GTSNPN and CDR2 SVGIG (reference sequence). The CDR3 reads CAWSVFAGGVGYTF. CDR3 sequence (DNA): TGTGCCTGGAGTGTATTTGCGGGGGGGGTCGGCTACACCTTC.